This TCR beta chain was identified in a study of blood T cell repertoires in COVID-19. Study as a whole: T cells, B-cell-depleted T cells, or PBMCs provided the cDNA or gDNA that served as material.

Assay used: immunoSEQ multiplex PCR; TCRdb lists only in-frame clones, some missing. The sample lists under 200,000 clones; 89% were seen once. The CDR3 is 17 residues long. Trimming removed 5 bases from V and 7 bases from J; junction bases left unmatched: 9. Germline lookup yields CDR1 LGHDT and CDR2 YNNKEL (reference sequence). The sample holds one count of this clone. The sequencing input was PBMCs or T cells enriched from blood (not recorded which). The gene calls are TRBV3-1 (or the pseudogene TRBV3-2) and TRBJ2-2; TRBD2 matches 14 bases. The TCR originated in a woman aged 18-29 years who had recovered from COVID-19. CDR3 protein: CASSTRLAGGPSGELFF. Here the CDR3 DNA reads TGTGCCAGCAGCACGAGACTAGCGGGGGGGCCCAGCGGGGAGCTGTTTTTT.